This record covers a single T cell receptor beta chain. The table lists this clone with a count of one. What antigen it recognizes has not been identified. No clone much larger than this one lies a single base away; base qualities are absent. The method was the immunoSEQ multiplex PCR assay. T cell repertoires were profiled with deep sequencing of rearranged TCR beta loci together with multiparametric flow cytometry. Not all clones reach the TCRdb copy of this immuneACCESS table, which keeps in-frame sequences only. Checked studies attribute under half of the gap to unresolved V genes and leave the rest unexplained. Recorded for this sample are roughly 35,000 clones; about 83% of them occurred a single time. The ten largest clonotypes hold around 3% of the sample. This entry is derived from a study of lymphopenia after photon versus proton radiotherapy (dated by TCRdb to about 2019). Turning to the overall study: The immunological effects of photon versus proton radiation therapy were compared in patients with gastrointestinal tumors who developed high-grade lymphopenia. The cohort included 20 patients with gastrointestinal tumors who developed lymphopenia after receiving either photon or proton therapy. The study aimed to characterize how the two radiation modalities differ in their impact on the immune system.

What the research found in general, with its limitations: Relative stability during treatment was observed in proton-treated patients, whereas loss of naive T cells and TCR diversity and gain of effector/memory populations were observed in photon-treated patients. Among patients across the cohort who died, overall survival time showed an inverse correlation with a larger post-nadir drop in TCR diversity. The authors looked at the survival association only in patients who died, and they framed better survival with proton therapy as a possibility rather than a demonstrated result. After the lymphocyte count nadir, repertoires from photon-treated patients showed oligoclonal expansion, particularly of CD8+ Temra cells, and this expansion drove the decline in diversity.

Specimen: peripheral blood, collected from a patient treated with photon-based radiotherapy. This clonotype originated in a man aged 50 to 59 with gastric cancer.

The nucleotide sequence is TGTGCCAGCAGCACGACAGGGTCGGTTATCTACAATGAGCAGTTCTTC. This is translated as CASSTTGSVIYNEQFF. Rearrangement joined TRBV7-2 to TRBJ2-1, with TRBD1 matching 7 junction bases. As encoded in the germline V gene, CDR1 is SGHTA while CDR2 is FQGNSA. For this chain, trimming is 5 bases at the V end and 3 bases at the J end, and the number of junction bases without a gene match is 10. From its cysteine to its phenylalanine, the CDR3 spans 16 amino acids. CDR3 DNA is the only sequence kept; it has 48 bases, read in frame from the first base.